Listed here are 21 T cell receptor beta chains from one sample, sequenced in a study of T cell repertoires in cytomegalovirus infection. Their target antigens are unknown. TCRdb re-derived calls from the reads in MiXCR, one entry per CDR3 protein. The sample lists roughly 920,000 distinct CDR3 sequences, roughly 31% occurring once. The sequencing used cultured CD8+ T cells from PBMCs, collected from culture after CMV antigen stimulation. These receptors originate from a human donor in good health (CMV status not recorded). Some clones in this sample may be carry-over from other donors' samples.

This clonotype was observed a single time. The chain uses TRBV5-5 and TRBJ2-7; either TRBD1 or TRBD2 may fit D (6 bases each). V lost 4 bases, J lost 5 bases, and 16 bases lay in between. Germline V gene lookup returns CDR1 SGHKS and CDR2 YYEKEE (reference sequence). This CDR3 has 14 residues. The CDR3 sequence: CASSARGARDEQYV. In nucleotides, the CDR3 is TGTGCCAGCAGCGCGAGGGGGGCGCGCGACGAGCAGTACGTC.

In this sample, this clonotype turned up a few times. The V gene is TRBV6-2 or TRBV6-3, the J gene TRBJ2-1; TRBD1 agrees at 10 bases. Looked up from germline, CDR1 is MNHEY and CDR2 is SVGEGT. V was pared by 0 bases and J by 3 bases, with 14 bases of the junction left unmatched. This CDR3 comprises 20 residues. CDR3 bases: TGTGCCAGCAGTTACTCCCCCCACCTGACAGGGGGCATACACTACAATGAGCAGTTCTTC. Amino acid sequence: CASSYSPHLTGGIHYNEQFF.

The rearrangement joins TRBV7-3 to TRBJ2-7; 7 bases match TRBD2. Germline CDR1 and CDR2: SGHTA and FQGTGA. J was trimmed by 5 bases and V by 4 bases; bases with no gene match: 11. The CDR3 loop spans 15 amino acids. The CDR3 coding sequence is TGTGCCAGCAGCTACAGAGGGAGGGATACCGACGAGCAGTACTTC. Amino acids: CASSYRGRDTDEQYF.

This clonotype was detected ten times or more. This chain connects TRBV7-8 to TRBJ2-5, with 7 bases that match TRBD1. Trimming took 4 bases from V and 2 from J; bases not matched to a gene: 7. Germline loops: CDR1 SGHVS, CDR2 FQNEAQ. This CDR3 region has 15 residues. This CDR3 reads CASSYRQGRQETQYF. The DNA of the CDR3 is TGTGCCAGCAGCTACCGACAGGGAAGGCAAGAGACCCAGTACTTC. Drawing the rest from reference TRBV7-8 and TRBJ2-5, the complete variable domain is GAGVSQSPRYKVAKRGQDVALRCDPISGHVSLFWYQQALGQGPEFLTYFQNEAQLDKSGLPSDRFFAERPEGSVSTLKIQRTQQEDSAVYLCASSYRQGRQETQYFGPGTRLLVL.

The rearrangement joins TRBV28 to TRBJ2-5; possibly TRBD2 for D (5 bases). V was pared by 3 bases and J by 0 bases, with 11 bases between. CDR3 length equals 15 residues. Germline CDR1 and CDR2: MDHEN and SYDVKM. CDR3 sequence (DNA): TGTGCCAGCAGTTTCGGAGAGGGCAACCAAGAGACCCAGTACTTC. Its protein product is CASSFGEGNQETQYF. The full variable domain, completed using reference TRBV28 and TRBJ2-5, is DVKVTQSSRYLVKRTGEKVFLECVQDMDHENMFWYRQDPGLGLRLIYFSYDVKMKEKGDIPEGYSVSREKKERFSLILESASTNQTSMYLCASSFGEGNQETQYFGPGTRLLVL.

Only a few counts were recorded for this clonotype. The chain links TRBV6-5 to TRBJ2-1; D is uncertain. Between the trimmed V and J ends, which lost 10 bases and 0 bases, there was a span of 10 bases. Germline CDR1 is MNHEY and CDR2 is SVGAGI. This CDR3 region has 13 residues. The CDR3 loop is CATGLRSYNEQFF. The CDR3 nucleotides read TGTGCCACCGGATTGCGCTCCTACAATGAGCAGTTCTTC.

In its sample, this clonotype was seen many times. The chain recombines TRBV7-9 with TRBJ2-3, with D possibly being TRBD2 (6 bases). This CDR3 region has 16 residues. Germline loops: CDR1 SEHNR, CDR2 FQNEAQ (reference sequence). V gave up 5 bases and J gave up 0 bases, with 15 bases separating them. The CDR3 DNA reads as TGTGCCAGCAGCGCAAGTCTGGGGGGTAGCACAGATACGCAGTATTTT. Encoded protein: CASSASLGGSTDTQYF.

This clonotype was observed a few times. V gene TRBV5-4 combines with J gene TRBJ2-2; maybe TRBD2 (5 bases). The V gene lost 7 bases and the J gene lost 0 bases, with 16 bases spanning the gap. Germline CDR1 and CDR2: SGHNT and YYREEE (reference sequence). This CDR3 is 16 amino acids long. CDR3 DNA: TGTGCCAGCTCGAAAGCCGAGCGGACGAACACCGGGGAGCTGTTTTTT. Protein: CASSKAERTNTGELFF.

The genes are TRBV5-4 and TRBJ2-1, with 7 bases fitting TRBD2. V shed 6 bases and J 3 bases; nucleotides not matched to a gene: 3. CDR3 length: 13 amino acids. Germline CDR1 is SGHNT and CDR2 is YYREEE (reference sequence). This chain's CDR3 is CASTAGDYNEQFF. The CDR3 DNA follows: TGTGCCAGCACCGCGGGAGACTACAATGAGCAGTTCTTC. The variable domain in full, with the rest retrieved from reference TRBV5-4 and TRBJ2-1, is ETGVTQSPTHLIKTRGQQVTLRCSSQSGHNTVSWYQQALGQGPQFIFQYYREEENGRGNFPPRFSGLQFPNYSSELNVNALELDDSALYLCASTAGDYNEQFFGPGTRLTVL.

J is TRBJ2-6 and V is TRBV27; TRBD1 agrees at 8 bases. The ends lost 6 bases at V and 4 bases at J; junction bases unmatched: 17. Germline CDR1 is MNHEY and CDR2 is SMNVEV (reference sequence). CDR3 length: 19 amino acids. The CDR3 here is CASSHLPGQAAEGANVLTF. The CDR3 DNA sequence: TGTGCCAGCAGCCACCTACCGGGACAGGCGGCGGAAGGGGCCAACGTCCTGACTTTC.

In its sample, this clonotype was seen a few times. The rearrangement uses TRBV10-3 and TRBJ1-2; possible D gene TRBD1, 5 bases. Germline lookup yields CDR1 ENHRY and CDR2 SYGVKD. The CDR3 extends over 14 amino acids. Trimming removed 0 bases from V and 0 bases from J, with 5 bases in between. DNA for the CDR3: TGTGCCATCAGTGAGTCAGGGGCTAACTATGGCTACACCTTC. Translated: CAISESGANYGYTF.

Ten or more counts support this clonotype. The CDR3 protein is CASSYPGTGYNEQFF. CDR3 DNA: TGTGCCAGCAGCTACCCCGGGACAGGGTACAATGAGCAGTTCTTC. The chain has TRBV7-9 and TRBJ2-1; 9 bases agree with TRBD1. Trimming removed 4 bases from V and 4 bases from J; junction bases left unmatched: 5. The germline V gene has CDR1 SEHNR and CDR2 FQNEAQ (reference sequence). This CDR3 contains 15 residues.

The chain recombines TRBV20-1 with TRBJ1-1; D unclear. The CDR3 is 12 amino acids. The germline V gene has CDR1 DFQATT and CDR2 SNEGSKA (reference sequence). V was clipped by 5 bases and J by 3 bases, with 10 bases between them. CDR3 residues: CSARWGYTEAFF. The CDR3 DNA is TGCAGTGCTCGATGGGGATACACTGAAGCTTTCTTT.

The rearrangement joins TRBV11-3 to TRBJ2-1; 11 positions agree with TRBD2. V trimming: 3 bases; J trimming: 6 bases; junction bases outside the gene matches: 4. Looked up from germline, CDR1 is SGHNT and CDR2 is YENEEA. The CDR3 is 15 residues long. CDR3 nucleotides: TGTGCCAGCAGCTTTAGCGGGGGGGTTGGCAATGAGCAGTTCTTC. Its protein product is CASSFSGGVGNEQFF.

The genes are TRBV27 and TRBJ2-2, with a possible D match to TRBD2 (7 bases). In germline, CDR1 is MNHEY, CDR2 SMNVEV (reference sequence). This CDR3 is built from 18 residues. V was trimmed by 3 bases and J by 0 bases, leaving 17 bases between them. The CDR3 sequence is CASSFLGGGSSNTGELFF. CDR3 nucleotides: TGTGCCAGCAGTTTCCTAGGGGGGGGGTCTTCGAACACCGGGGAGCTGTTTTTT.

This CDR3 reads CASTKVGGVQPQHF. CDR3 sequence (DNA): TGTGCCAGCACCAAAGTTGGGGGGGTTCAGCCCCAGCATTTT. V and J are TRBV6-6 and TRBJ1-5; D is perhaps TRBD1 (5 bases). The germline V gene encodes CDR1 MNHNY and CDR2 SVGAGI (reference sequence). CDR3 length: 14 amino acids. Trimming removed 7 bases at V and 6 bases at J, with 16 bases between.

The rearrangement uses TRBV13 and TRBJ2-5; TRBD2 agrees at 9 bases. The CDR3 is 15 residues long. CDR1 is PRHDT and CDR2 is FYEKMQ in the germline V gene (reference sequence). Unmatched junction bases numbered 5, after V lost 3 bases and J lost 3 bases. The DNA of the CDR3 is TGTGCCAGCAGCTTCAGCGGGGGGCCCAAAGAGACCCAGTACTTC. This sequence encodes CASSFSGGPKETQYF.

This clonotype came up a few times. The genes are TRBV12-3 or TRBV12-4 and TRBJ2-3; D might be TRBD2 (6 bases). Trimming took off 5 bases at V and 1 base at J, with 19 bases between the two ends. This CDR3 contains 17 residues. The CDR3 DNA reads as TGTGCCAGCAGTACACCCTTGGGGGGTCTGGGCACAGATACGCAGTATTTT. Its protein product is CASSTPLGGLGTDTQYF.

V is TRBV5-6 and J is TRBJ2-7; D possibly uses TRBD1 or TRBD2 (5 bases each). Germline lookup yields CDR1 SGHDT and CDR2 YYEEEE. Trimming pared 3 bases from V and 1 base from J, leaving 17 bases between. The CDR3 is 16 residues long. The DNA of the CDR3 is TGTGCCAGCAGCTCCTTCTCCGGGACGGATTCCTACGAGCAGTACTTC. Protein sequence: CASSSFSGTDSYEQYF.

In this sample, this clonotype turned up many times. The rearrangement links TRBV7-8 to TRBJ2-1; unclear D gene. The length of the CDR3 is 15 residues. V was shortened by 2 bases and J by 0 bases, with 8 bases between the two germline ends. The germline V gene has CDR1 SGHVS and CDR2 FQNEAQ. The CDR3 spells CASSLLLSSYNEQFF. CDR3 bases: TGTGCCAGCAGCTTACTTCTCTCCTCCTACAATGAGCAGTTCTTC.

The chain has TRBV6-2 or TRBV6-3 and TRBJ2-7; possibly TRBD2 for D (6 bases). CDR1 and CDR2 from the germline V gene are MNHEY and SVGEGT. This CDR3 comprises 14 residues. V lost 0 bases, J lost 3 bases, and 9 bases lay in between. The CDR3 sequence: CASSYSPGDYEQYF. Here the CDR3 DNA reads TGTGCCAGCAGTTACTCGCCGGGGGACTACGAGCAGTACTTC.